The 9 T cell receptor beta chains presented below share a single source sample, sequenced in a study of cytomegalovirus exposure and HLA in healthy donors. Sequenced by immunoSEQ multiplex PCR; TCRdb stores in-frame clones only, minus some. The sample lists about 220,000 clones; approximately 83% were seen once. The specimen was PBMCs. All receptors come from a woman in her 30s in good health and CMV-seropositive.

This clone came up once. This chain links TRBV13 with TRBJ2-7, with TRBD1 as a possible D gene (6 bases). Germline-derived CDR1 and CDR2 are PRHDT and FYEKMQ (reference sequence). V was trimmed by 4 bases and J by 4 bases, leaving 14 bases between them. The CDR3 covers 14 residues. The CDR3 protein is CASSSRDTKYEQYF. The DNA of the CDR3 is TGTGCCAGCAGCTCTCGGGACACCAAGTACGAGCAGTACTTC.

This sequence joins TRBV5-6 and TRBJ1-1, with D maybe TRBD1 (5 bases). There are 15 residues in the CDR3. V gave up 2 bases and J gave up 0 bases, with 11 bases separating them. Germline CDR1 and CDR2: SGHDT and YYEEEE. The CDR3 loop is CASSFYGGMNTEAFF. The CDR3, as DNA: TGTGCCAGCAGCTTTTACGGGGGGATGAACACTGAAGCTTTCTTT.

The gene calls are TRBV7-2 and TRBJ2-5; 12 bases are a match to TRBD2. The CDR3 has 14 residues. Germline V lookup: CDR1 SGHTA, CDR2 FQGNSA. The trim removed 5 bases at V and 4 bases at J, leaving 2 bases unmatched. The CDR3 reads CASSPGLAGETQYF. The CDR3 DNA is TGTGCCAGCAGCCCGGGACTAGCGGGAGAGACCCAGTACTTC.

The chain has TRBV29-1 and TRBJ2-1; D is perhaps TRBD2 (6 bases). Germline CDR1 is SQVTM and CDR2 is ANQGSEA. The CDR3 runs 15 residues. V was trimmed by 2 bases and J by 6 bases, leaving 17 bases between them. The CDR3 DNA reads as TGCAGCGTTGAACTTTTTGCGGGGAGAAGCAATGAGCAGTTCTTC. The encoded protein is CSVELFAGRSNEQFF.

The genes are TRBV20-1 and TRBJ2-7; D is perhaps TRBD2 (6 bases). V was clipped by 7 bases and J by 6 bases, with 13 bases between them. The CDR3 totals 11 residues. Germline CDR1 DFQATT, CDR2 SNEGSKA (reference sequence). The CDR3 loop reads CSVDTGGEQYF. CDR3 in DNA: TGCAGTGTGGACACCGGGGGCGAGCAGTACTTC.

The chain has TRBV18 and TRBJ1-5; the match to TRBD1 covers 7 bases. From germline, CDR1 is KGHSH and CDR2 LQKENI. The CDR3 has 16 amino acids. V lost 3 bases, J lost 7 bases, and 12 bases stayed unmatched. CDR3 coding DNA: TGTGCCAGCTCACCTACCCCAGGGGGGGAGGGCCAGCCCCAGCATTTT. Residues: CASSPTPGGEGQPQHF.

The gene calls are TRBV4-1 and TRBJ2-5; D may match TRBD1 or TRBD2 (5 bases each). This CDR3 region has 16 residues. Between the trimmed V and J ends, which lost 3 bases and 5 bases, there was a span of 19 bases. The germline V gene has CDR1 MGHRA and CDR2 YSYEKL. The DNA of the CDR3 is TGCGCCAGCAGCCACCTTGGGACGGAACGGAGCGAGACCCAGTACTTC. It translates to CASSHLGTERSETQYF.

The chain couples TRBV30 to TRBJ2-7, with D tentatively TRBD2 (6 bases). The CDR3 runs 13 residues. CDR1 is GTSNPN and CDR2 is SVGIG in the germline V gene (reference sequence). V lost 2 bases to trimming and J lost 3 bases, with 11 bases between them. As DNA, the CDR3 is TGTGCCTGGAGTAGCGGGCCAAGCTACGAGCAGTACTTC. Its translation is CAWSSGPSYEQYF.

V is TRBV2 and J is TRBJ1-1; D is unresolved. Germline assignment: CDR1 SNHLY and CDR2 FYNNEI. Trimming took off 5 bases at V and 6 bases at J, with 7 bases between the two ends. This CDR3 is 11 amino acids long. Here the CDR3 reads CASSSGPEAFF. DNA for the CDR3: TGTGCCAGCAGTTCCGGGCCTGAAGCTTTCTTT.